These T cell receptor beta chains were read from a single sample in a study of T cells in localized non-small cell lung cancer. Some clones are missing from TCRdb's copy, which holds only in-frame ones; the method was immunoSEQ multiplex PCR. The sample has about 59,000 clones; 85% to 90% are singletons. The source material was peripheral blood, sampled before any cancer treatment. These TCRs come from a man between 40 and 70 years old with stage I squamous cell lung carcinoma. Each CDR3 is given with its conserved first and last residue. Fields, in order: V gene, CDR3 protein.

TRBV4-3	CASSSRQGRYNEQFF
TRBV7-2	CASSLQSSSTDTQYF
TRBV7-2	CASFDGNTIYF
TRBV4-2	CASSQEGGALNYEQYF
TRBV7-2	CASSLEGGEPYEQYF
TRBV5-1	CASSLASGDEFWYTEAFF
TRBV7-9	CASSSHPAGSTDTQYF
TRBV4-2	CASSLERSSGNTIYF
TRBV30	CAWTAGTADTQYF
TRBV9	CASSVMSRNTGELFF
TRBV6-6	CASSYGEGLIGYTF
TRBV6-4	CASSETDTEGGYTF
TRBV5-6	CASSASFGYEQYF
TRBV28	CASRRLAGRVGEQYF
TRBV10-3	CAITIQHEQFF
TRBV4-3	CASSQEEGSGIGDTQYF
TRBV2	CASSRTGGNEKLFF
TRBV29-1	CSSNGGLSTGEQFF
TRBV18	CASSSPGQGEVSSYNEQFF
TRBV5-5	CASSLDSETEQYF
TRBV5-5	CASSSRVARRTDTQYF
TRBV7-9	CASSPTALEQYF
TRBV27	CASSSGLAGGSSPYEQYF
TRBV30	CAWSAHYGSETGELFF
TRBV29-1	CSVRTLRGGAYEQYF
TRBV28	CASSPPRLEAFF
TRBV7-3	CASSFGTSGSGEQFF
TRBV2	CASSVSGRVDTQYF
TRBV7-9	CASSLPGSSSYNEQFF
TRBV7-7	CASSLAPGEVYEQYF
TRBV4-3	CASSQDRMRGRVSYEQYF